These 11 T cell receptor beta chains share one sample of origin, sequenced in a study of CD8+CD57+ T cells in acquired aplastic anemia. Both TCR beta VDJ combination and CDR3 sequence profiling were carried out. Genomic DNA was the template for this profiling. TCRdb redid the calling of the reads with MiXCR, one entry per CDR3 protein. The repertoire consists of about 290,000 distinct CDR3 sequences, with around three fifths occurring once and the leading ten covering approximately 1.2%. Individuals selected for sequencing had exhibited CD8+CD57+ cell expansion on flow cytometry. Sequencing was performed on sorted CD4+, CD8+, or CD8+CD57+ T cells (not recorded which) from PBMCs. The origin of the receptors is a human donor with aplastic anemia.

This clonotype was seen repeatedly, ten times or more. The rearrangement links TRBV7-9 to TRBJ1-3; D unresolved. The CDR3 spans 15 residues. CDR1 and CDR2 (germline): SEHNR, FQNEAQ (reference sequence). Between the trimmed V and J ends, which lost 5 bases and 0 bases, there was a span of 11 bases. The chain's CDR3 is CASSPRGISGNTIYF. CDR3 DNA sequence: TGTGCCAGCAGCCCGAGAGGGATCTCTGGAAACACCATATATTTT.

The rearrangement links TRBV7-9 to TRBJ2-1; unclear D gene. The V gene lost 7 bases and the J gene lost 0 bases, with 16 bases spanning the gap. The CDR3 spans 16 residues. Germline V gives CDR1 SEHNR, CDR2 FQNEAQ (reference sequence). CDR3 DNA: TGTGCCAGCACCCCGCGTGAACTGAGCTCCTACAATGAGCAGTTCTTC. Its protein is CASTPRELSSYNEQFF.

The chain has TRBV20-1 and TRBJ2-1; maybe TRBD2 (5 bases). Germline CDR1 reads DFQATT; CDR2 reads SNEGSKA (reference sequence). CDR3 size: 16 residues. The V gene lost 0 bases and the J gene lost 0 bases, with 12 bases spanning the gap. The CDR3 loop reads CSARDLSGSSYNEQFF. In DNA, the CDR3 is TGCAGTGCTAGAGACCTCTCGGGAAGCTCCTACAATGAGCAGTTCTTC.

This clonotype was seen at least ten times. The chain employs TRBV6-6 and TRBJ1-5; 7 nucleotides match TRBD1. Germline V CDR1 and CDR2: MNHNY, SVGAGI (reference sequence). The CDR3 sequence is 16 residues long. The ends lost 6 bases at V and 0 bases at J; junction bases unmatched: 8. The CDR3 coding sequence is TGTGCCAGCAGCGGTTCCGGACAGGTTAGCAATCAGCCCCAGCATTTT. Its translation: CASSGSGQVSNQPQHF.

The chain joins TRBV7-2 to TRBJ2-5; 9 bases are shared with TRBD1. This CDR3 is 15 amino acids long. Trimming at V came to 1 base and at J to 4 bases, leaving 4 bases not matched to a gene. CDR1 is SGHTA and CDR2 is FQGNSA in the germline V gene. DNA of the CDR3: TGTGCCAGCAGCTTAGGGGACAGGGTCGGAGAGACCCAGTACTTC. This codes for CASSLGDRVGETQYF.

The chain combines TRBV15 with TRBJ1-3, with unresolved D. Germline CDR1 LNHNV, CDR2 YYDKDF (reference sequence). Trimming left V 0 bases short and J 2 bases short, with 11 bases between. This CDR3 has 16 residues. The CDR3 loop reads CATSRDRGVTGNTIYF. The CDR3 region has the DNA TGTGCCACCAGCAGAGATCGAGGAGTGACTGGAAACACCATATATTTT.

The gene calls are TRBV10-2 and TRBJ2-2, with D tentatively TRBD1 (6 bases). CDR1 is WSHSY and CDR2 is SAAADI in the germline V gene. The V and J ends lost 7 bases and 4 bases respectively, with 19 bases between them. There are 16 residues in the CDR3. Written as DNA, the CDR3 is TGCGCCAGCAATTTGAGGGACAAAGATCCCACCGGGGAGCTGTTTTTT. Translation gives CASNLRDKDPTGELFF.

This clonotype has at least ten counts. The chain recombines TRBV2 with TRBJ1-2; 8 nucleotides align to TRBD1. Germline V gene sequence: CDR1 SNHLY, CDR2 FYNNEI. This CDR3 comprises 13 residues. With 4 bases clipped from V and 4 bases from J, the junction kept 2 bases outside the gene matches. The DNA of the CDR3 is TGTGCCAGCAGTGGGGACAGGTCCTATGGCTACACCTTC. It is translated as CASSGDRSYGYTF. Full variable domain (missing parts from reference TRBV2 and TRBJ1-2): EPEVTQTPSHQVTQMGQEVILRCVPISNHLYFYWYRQILGQKVEFLVSFYNNEISEKSEIFDDQFSVERPDGSNFTLKIRSTKLEDSAMYFCASSGDRSYGYTFGSGTRLTVV.

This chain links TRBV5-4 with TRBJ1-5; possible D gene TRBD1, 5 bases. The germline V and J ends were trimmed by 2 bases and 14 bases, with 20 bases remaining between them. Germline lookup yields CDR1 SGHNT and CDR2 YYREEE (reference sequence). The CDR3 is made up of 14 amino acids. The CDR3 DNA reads TGTGCCAGCAGCTTCCGCCGGGACTCTCCCTACGAGCATTTT. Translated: CASSFRRDSPYEHF.

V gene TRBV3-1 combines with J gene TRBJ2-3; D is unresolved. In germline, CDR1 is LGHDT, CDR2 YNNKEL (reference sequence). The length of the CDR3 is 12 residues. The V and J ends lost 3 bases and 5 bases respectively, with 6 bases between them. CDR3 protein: CASSQIRDTQYF. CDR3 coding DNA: TGTGCCAGCAGCCAGATAAGAGATACGCAGTATTTT.

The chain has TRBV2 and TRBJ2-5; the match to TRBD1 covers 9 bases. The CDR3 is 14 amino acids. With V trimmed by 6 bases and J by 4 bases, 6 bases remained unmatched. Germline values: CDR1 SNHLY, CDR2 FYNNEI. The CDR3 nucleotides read TGTGCCAGCAGCCCCGGGACAGGGAGAGAGACCCAGTACTTC. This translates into CASSPGTGRETQYF.